This is a list of T cell receptor beta chains from one sample in a study of OX40 agonist ivuxolimab in advanced cancers. Generated by immunoSEQ multiplex PCR, the TCRdb table keeps only in-frame clones and is missing some. This sample has tens of thousands of clones, with roughly 89% found just once. The specimen comprised CD4+ or CD8+ T cells sorted from blood, sampled in a trial of the OX40 agonist ivuxolimab. The origin of the receptors is an adult with an advanced solid tumor such as melanoma, head and neck, liver or kidney cancer. Both conserved end residues are part of each CDR3.

TRBV18	TRBJ1-1	CASSPQTENTEAFF
TRBV7-9	TRBJ1-5	CASSPSGAGHNQPQHF
TRBV30	TRBJ2-1	CAWSVGGYNEQFF
TRBV10-3	TRBJ2-1	CAINGLAGDHGPSSYNEQFF
TRBV19	TRBJ1-1	CASSIGGTPNTEAFF
TRBV4-2	TRBJ2-1	CASSLGTSGREHEQFF
TRBV4-3	TRBJ1-1	CASSQDLENTEAFF
TRBV15	TRBJ2-7	CATSQRGEQYF
TRBV11-2	TRBJ2-1	CASSLHTGLPYIEGFF
TRBV19	TRBJ2-6	CASTLTGIIPGANVLTF
TRBV5-1	TRBJ2-7	CASSLRTGSYEQYF
TRBV11-1	TRBJ2-5	CASSLGGEETQYF
TRBV29-1	TRBJ2-3	CSQREVGTDTQYF
TRBV7-9	TRBJ2-7	CASTLPSSVGKQYF
TRBV18	TRBJ2-1	CASSPQNKGYEQFF
TRBV6-1	TRBJ2-5	CASKLAGALGETQYF
TRBV4-2	TRBJ2-2	CASSPTGGAGELFF
TRBV5-4	TRBJ2-5	CASRGGGETQYF
TRBV19	TRBJ1-2	CASQLKGNEDGYTF
TRBV5-1	TRBJ1-1	CASSLRWTPDTEAFF
TRBV6-5	TRBJ2-7	CASSYNLPGQGYEQYF
TRBV28	TRBJ2-1	CASSLVPDNEQFF
TRBV7-9	TRBJ2-5	CASSTGGETQYF
TRBV7-2	TRBJ2-7	CASSLSGEQYF
TRBV2	TRBJ2-3	CASSVSDTQYF
TRBV5-1	TRBJ2-7	CASRKGFNEQYF
TRBV29-1	TRBJ2-2	CSVNILPTGELFF
TRBV5-1	TRBJ1-1	CASSPFQGFPNTEAFF
TRBV5-1	TRBJ2-5	CASSLVSARQETQYF
TRBV2	TRBJ1-1	CASSEDRENTEAFF
TRBV5-6	TRBJ2-5	CASSFLRGGSETQYF
TRBV28	TRBJ1-5	CASFAGQGVRNQPQHF
TRBV11-1	TRBJ2-1	CASSRSYNEQFF
TRBV10-3	TRBJ2-1	CAISESLAGVSTYNEQFF
TRBV9	TRBJ2-7	CASSVGGLPYEQYF
TRBV6-1	TRBJ1-1	CASKEDTEAFF
TRBV19	TRBJ2-5	CASSGGTGGNQETQYF
TRBV7-2	TRBJ1-2	CATKGLRNYGYTF
TRBV27	TRBJ1-3	CASSLQGGSGNTIYF
TRBV7-8	TRBJ2-7	CASSSSRGRYEQYF
TRBV10-3	TRBJ1-3	CAISESEGLTGNTIYF
TRBV6-6	TRBJ2-7	CASSYSRSPEQYF
TRBV18	TRBJ1-1	CASSPGTGINTEAFF
TRBV7-2	TRBJ1-5	CASSLRPGGNQPQHF